A single sample gave rise to the 8 T cell receptor beta chains below, sequenced in a study of CD8 T cells in Susac syndrome. After extraction with the RNeasy kit, roughly 0.45 to 1 ug of the RNA was reverse transcribed using random hexamers. One entry per CDR3 protein, called by TCRdb with MiXCR from the immunoSEQ multiplex PCR reads. The top ten clones hold roughly 0.11% of a sample with 170,000 or so distinct CDR3 sequences, 85% to 95% of them seen once. The sequenced material came from CD4+ T cells from PBMCs. Source of these receptors: a human donor with Susac syndrome.

V usage is TRBV7-2 and J usage is TRBJ1-6; D is ambiguous. Germline V CDR1 and CDR2: SGHTA, FQGNSA. CDR3 length: 12 residues. V lost 3 bases to trimming and J lost 7 bases, with 4 bases between them. CDR3 region: CASSFGNSPLHF. CDR3 DNA: TGTGCCAGCAGCTTCGGGAATTCACCCCTCCACTTT. Complete variable domain (other parts from reference TRBV7-2 and TRBJ1-6): GAGVSQSPSNKVTEKGKDVELRCDPISGHTALYWYRQSLGQGLEFLIYFQGNSAPDKSGLPSDRFSAERTGGSVSTLTIQRTQQEDSAVYLCASSFGNSPLHFGNGTRLTVT.

V is TRBV12-3 or TRBV12-4 and J is TRBJ2-1; D is unresolved. V lost 5 bases, J lost 7 bases, and 12 bases lay in between. The CDR3 loop spans 13 amino acids. CDR3 coding DNA: TGTGCCAGCAGTCCTTATCCTTTGAATGAGCAGTTCTTC. It translates to CASSPYPLNEQFF.

The chain combines TRBV20-1 with TRBJ2-1; weak D call: TRBD2 (7 bases). This CDR3 is built from 15 residues. The V and J ends lost 4 bases and 8 bases respectively, with 21 bases between them. From germline, CDR1 is DFQATT and CDR2 SNEGSKA (reference sequence). CDR3: CSAIQGGGAGYEQFF. The CDR3 coding sequence is TGCAGTGCTATACAAGGAGGGGGGGCCGGGTATGAGCAGTTCTTC.

This chain connects TRBV9 to TRBJ2-7; TRBD1 might be the D (6 bases). The germline V and J ends were trimmed by 4 bases and 0 bases, with 11 bases remaining between them. Looked up from germline, CDR1 is SGDLS and CDR2 is YYNGEE. This CDR3 has 14 amino acids. The CDR3 bases are TGTGCCAGCAGCCCAGGGGCCTTCTCCTACGAGCAGTACTTC. It encodes CASSPGAFSYEQYF.

The rearrangement links TRBV6-2 or TRBV6-3 to TRBJ2-7, with TRBD2 identical over 7 bases. The V and J ends lost 2 bases and 5 bases, in that order; junction bases with no gene match: 3. The germline V gene has CDR1 MNHEY and CDR2 SVGEGT. The CDR3 is 13 amino acids. Here the CDR3 reads CASSYQRGNEQYF. The CDR3 coding sequence is TGTGCCAGCAGTTACCAGCGGGGAAACGAGCAGTACTTC.

The chain combines TRBV24-1 with TRBJ1-1; D unclear. The CDR3 is 17 amino acids. The germline gives CDR1 KGHDR, CDR2 SFDVKD. With 2 bases removed from V and 4 bases from J, the gap between germline ends came to 19 bases. The CDR3 spells CATSDYKITTYSTEAFF. In nucleotides, the CDR3 is TGTGCCACCAGTGATTATAAGATCACCACCTACTCCACTGAAGCTTTCTTT.

The rearrangement uses TRBV20-1 and TRBJ2-7; 7 bases fit TRBD1. CDR1 DFQATT and CDR2 SNEGSKA come from the germline V gene (reference sequence). V shed 6 bases and J 3 bases; nucleotides not matched to a gene: 8. The CDR3 spans 13 residues. The CDR3 sequence is CSATKGQLYEQYF. CDR3 nucleotides: TGCAGTGCCACAAAGGGACAGCTCTACGAGCAGTACTTC.

The chain has TRBV20-1 and TRBJ1-1; no clear D. The ends were cut back, 4 bases at V and 0 bases at J, with 15 bases in the middle. CDR1 is DFQATT and CDR2 is SNEGSKA in the germline V gene (reference sequence). This CDR3 is 15 amino acids long. CDR3 DNA sequence: TGCAGTGCTATCATCGGGAATTCGGTGAACACTGAAGCTTTCTTT. Protein sequence: CSAIIGNSVNTEAFF.